The present T cell receptor beta chain was sequenced within a study of CD8 T cells in Susac syndrome. Random hexamers were used to reverse transcribe an amount of about 0.45 to 1 ug RNA. With immunoSEQ multiplex PCR, TCR beta CDR3 was amplified across 54 Vbeta and 13 Jbeta. TCRdb re-called the immunoSEQ multiplex PCR reads with MiXCR, one entry per CDR3 protein. The sample lists roughly 70,000 distinct CDR3 sequences, 96% seen once, with 0.085% to 0.14% in the top ten. The CD8+ and CD4+ T cells were negatively isolated, with the TEMRA cells enriched by FACS. The sequence was collected from a human donor with multiple sclerosis. Source material: CD4+ T cells from PBMCs.

The CDR3 DNA sequence: TGTGCCAGTAGTTCGCCCGGACGGACCGGGGAGCTGTTTTTT. Translating gives CASSSPGRTGELFF. This chain joins TRBV19 and TRBJ2-2; D is undetermined. Between the trimmed V and J ends, which lost 5 bases and 5 bases, there was a span of 12 bases. Germline CDR1 and CDR2: LNHDA and SQIVND (reference sequence). This CDR3 has 14 amino acids.